The clone carrying this TCR beta chain was counted a few times. Its antigen is not identified. The sample belongs to a study of OX40 agonist ivuxolimab in advanced cancers. Study-wide context: The patients received ivuxolimab by intravenous route every 2 weeks at 0.01 to 10 mg/kg. The diagnoses of dose-escalation patients were hepatocellular carcinoma, melanoma, renal cell or head and neck cancer.

Here immunoSEQ multiplex PCR was the method, and the copy in TCRdb shows in-frame clones only, minus some. The data contain more than 50,000 clones, 60% to 80% of them singletons. The study, taken as a whole, reports: CD8+ T cells showed, on average, more clonal expansion than CD4+ cells. The specificity for antigen of the expanded peripheral T cells was not determined.

Germline V lookup: CDR1 MDHEN, CDR2 SYDVKM. The ends were cut back, 2 bases at V and 6 bases at J, with 13 bases in the middle. The CDR3 extends over 15 amino acids. The genes are TRBV28 and TRBJ1-4; the D is unclear. The source material was CD4+ or CD8+ T cells sorted from blood, sampled in a trial of the OX40 agonist ivuxolimab. The TCR sequence derives from an adult with an advanced solid tumor such as melanoma, head and neck, liver or kidney cancer. CDR3 protein: CASSLRSTADEKLFF. The CDR3 nucleotides read TGTGCCAGCAGTTTAAGGTCGACTGCAGATGAAAAACTGTTTTTT.